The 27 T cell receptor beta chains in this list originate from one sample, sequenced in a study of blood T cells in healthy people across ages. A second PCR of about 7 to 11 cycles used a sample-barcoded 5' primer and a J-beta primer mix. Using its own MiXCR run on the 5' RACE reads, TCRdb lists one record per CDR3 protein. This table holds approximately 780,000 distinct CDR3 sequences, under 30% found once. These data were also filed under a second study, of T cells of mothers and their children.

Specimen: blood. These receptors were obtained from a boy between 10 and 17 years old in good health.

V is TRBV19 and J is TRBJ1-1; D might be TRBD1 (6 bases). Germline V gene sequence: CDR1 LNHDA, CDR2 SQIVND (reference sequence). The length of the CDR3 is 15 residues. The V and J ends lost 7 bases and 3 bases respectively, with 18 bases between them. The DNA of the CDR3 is TGTGCCAGTACCAATTCGGGGGGCTTAGACACTGAAGCTTTCTTT. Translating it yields CASTNSGGLDTEAFF.

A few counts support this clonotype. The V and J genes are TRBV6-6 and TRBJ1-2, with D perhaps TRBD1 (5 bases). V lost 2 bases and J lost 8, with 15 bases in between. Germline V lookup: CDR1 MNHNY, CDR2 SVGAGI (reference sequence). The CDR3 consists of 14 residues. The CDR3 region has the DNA TGTGCCAGCAGTTACCCAGAGCAGGGCTCAGGCTACACCTTC. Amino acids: CASSYPEQGSGYTF.

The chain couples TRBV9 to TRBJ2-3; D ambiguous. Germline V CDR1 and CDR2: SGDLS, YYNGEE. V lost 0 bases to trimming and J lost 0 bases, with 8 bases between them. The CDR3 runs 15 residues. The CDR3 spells CASSVVGYSTDTQYF. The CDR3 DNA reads TGTGCCAGCAGCGTAGTTGGGTATAGCACAGATACGCAGTATTTT.

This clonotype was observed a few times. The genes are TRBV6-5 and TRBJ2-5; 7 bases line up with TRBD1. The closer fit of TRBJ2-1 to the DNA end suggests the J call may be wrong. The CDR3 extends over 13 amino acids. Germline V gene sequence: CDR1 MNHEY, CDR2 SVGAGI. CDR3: CASSYGQDDEQFF. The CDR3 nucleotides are TGTGCCAGCAGTTATGGACAGGACGATGAGCAGTTCTTC.

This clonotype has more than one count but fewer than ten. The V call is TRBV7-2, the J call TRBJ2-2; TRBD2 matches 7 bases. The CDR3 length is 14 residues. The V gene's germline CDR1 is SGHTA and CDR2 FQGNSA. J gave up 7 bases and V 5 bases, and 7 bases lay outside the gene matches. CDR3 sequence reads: CASSRLLANGELFF. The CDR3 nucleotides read TGTGCCAGCAGCCGACTACTAGCGAACGGGGAGCTGTTTTTT.

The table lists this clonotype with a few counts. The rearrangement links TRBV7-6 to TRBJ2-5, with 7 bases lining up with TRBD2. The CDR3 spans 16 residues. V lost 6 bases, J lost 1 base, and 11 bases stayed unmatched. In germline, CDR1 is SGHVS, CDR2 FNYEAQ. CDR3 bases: TGTGCCAGCAGTCCAGTCCCGGGGGGATTCCAAGAGACCCAGTACTTC. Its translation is CASSPVPGGFQETQYF.

The CDR3 loop is CASSQGLAGPRKEQYF. The CDR3 coding sequence is TGTGCCAGCAGCCAAGGACTAGCGGGCCCCCGCAAGGAGCAGTACTTC. This chain uses TRBV28 with TRBJ2-7, with 11 bases fitting TRBD2. Losses at the gene ends were 6 bases for V and 7 bases for J; bases not matched to a gene: 14. The CDR3 contains 16 residues. The germline gives CDR1 MDHEN, CDR2 SYDVKM.

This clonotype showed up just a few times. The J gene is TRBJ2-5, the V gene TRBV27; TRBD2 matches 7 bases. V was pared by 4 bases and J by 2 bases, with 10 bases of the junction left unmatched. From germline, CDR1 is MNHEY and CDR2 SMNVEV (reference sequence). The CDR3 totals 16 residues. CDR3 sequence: CASSSRMGGEQETQYF. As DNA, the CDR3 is TGTGCCAGCAGTTCCCGTATGGGGGGGGAACAAGAGACCCAGTACTTC.

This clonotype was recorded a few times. CDR3 protein: CASSPTLGADTQYF. CDR3 sequence (DNA): TGCGCCAGCAGCCCCACCCTGGGGGCAGATACGCAGTATTTT. This sequence joins TRBV5-1 and TRBJ2-3, with D perhaps assigned TRBD1 or TRBD2 (5 bases each). V gave up 4 bases and J gave up 4 bases, with 13 bases separating them. Per the germline V gene, CDR1 is SGHRS and CDR2 is YFSETQ. This CDR3 has 14 residues.

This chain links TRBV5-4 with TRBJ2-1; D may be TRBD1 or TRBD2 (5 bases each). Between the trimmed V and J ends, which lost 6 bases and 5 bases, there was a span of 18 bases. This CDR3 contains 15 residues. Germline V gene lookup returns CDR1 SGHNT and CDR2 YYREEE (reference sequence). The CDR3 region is CASKRWGPDHNEQFF. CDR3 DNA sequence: TGTGCCAGCAAGAGATGGGGACCGGACCACAATGAGCAGTTCTTC.

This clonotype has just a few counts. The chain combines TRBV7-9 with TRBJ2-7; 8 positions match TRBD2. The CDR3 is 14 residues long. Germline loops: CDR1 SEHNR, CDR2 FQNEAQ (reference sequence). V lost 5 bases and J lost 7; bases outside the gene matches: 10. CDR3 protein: CASSPREGGLEQYF. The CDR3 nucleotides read TGTGCCAGCAGCCCCCGGGAGGGGGGTTTGGAGCAGTACTTC.

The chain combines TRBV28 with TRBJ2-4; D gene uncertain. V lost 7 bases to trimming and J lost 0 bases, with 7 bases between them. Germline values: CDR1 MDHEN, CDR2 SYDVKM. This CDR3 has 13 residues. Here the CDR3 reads CASTDLAKNIQYF. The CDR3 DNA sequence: TGTGCCAGCACCGATCTAGCCAAAAACATTCAGTACTTC.

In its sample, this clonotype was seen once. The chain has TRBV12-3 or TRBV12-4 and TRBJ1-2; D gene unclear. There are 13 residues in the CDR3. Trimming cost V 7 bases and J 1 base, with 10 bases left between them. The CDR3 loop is CASTPGNNYGYTF. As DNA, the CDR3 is TGTGCCAGCACCCCGGGAAATAACTATGGCTACACCTTC.

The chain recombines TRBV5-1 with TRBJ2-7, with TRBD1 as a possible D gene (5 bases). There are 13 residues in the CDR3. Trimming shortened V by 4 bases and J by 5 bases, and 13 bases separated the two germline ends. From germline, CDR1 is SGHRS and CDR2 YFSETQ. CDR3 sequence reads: CASSQGAGNEQYF. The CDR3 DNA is TGCGCCAGCAGCCAAGGGGCAGGGAACGAGCAGTACTTC.

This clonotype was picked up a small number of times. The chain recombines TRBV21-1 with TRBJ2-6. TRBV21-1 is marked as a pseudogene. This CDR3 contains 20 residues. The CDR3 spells CASSKVSGITIRSGANVLTF. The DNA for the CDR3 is TGTGCCAGCAGCAAAGTATCGGGGATAACTATCCGCTCTGGGGCCAACGTCCTGACTTTC.

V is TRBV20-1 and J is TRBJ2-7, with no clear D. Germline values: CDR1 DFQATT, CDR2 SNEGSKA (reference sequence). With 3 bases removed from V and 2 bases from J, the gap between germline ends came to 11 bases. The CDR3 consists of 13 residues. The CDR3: CSARDAETYEQYF. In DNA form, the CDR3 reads TGCAGTGCTAGGGACGCGGAGACCTACGAGCAGTACTTC.

The CDR3 nucleotides are TGTGCCAGCAGCCCAGCGGGCGGATACAATGAGCAGTTCTTC. This translates into CASSPAGGYNEQFF. The V gene is TRBV7-9, the J gene TRBJ2-1; D might be TRBD2 (6 bases). Deletions cut 5 bases from V and 4 bases from J, with 12 bases between. The germline CDR1 and CDR2 sequences are SEHNR and FQNEAQ (reference sequence). This CDR3 has 14 amino acids.

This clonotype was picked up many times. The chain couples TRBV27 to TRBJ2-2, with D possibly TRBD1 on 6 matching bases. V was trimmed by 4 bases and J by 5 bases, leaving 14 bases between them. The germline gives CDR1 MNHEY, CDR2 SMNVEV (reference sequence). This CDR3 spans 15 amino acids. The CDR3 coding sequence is TGTGCCAGCAGTTCCACAGGGCGTAGAACCGGGGAGCTGTTTTTT. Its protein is CASSSTGRRTGELFF.

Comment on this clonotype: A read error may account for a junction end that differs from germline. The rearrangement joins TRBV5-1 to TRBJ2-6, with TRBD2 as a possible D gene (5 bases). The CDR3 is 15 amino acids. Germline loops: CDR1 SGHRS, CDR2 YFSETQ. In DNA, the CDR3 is TGCGCCAGCAGCGGAGCGGCTTCTGGAGCCAACGTCCTGACTTTC. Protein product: CASSGAASGANVLTF.

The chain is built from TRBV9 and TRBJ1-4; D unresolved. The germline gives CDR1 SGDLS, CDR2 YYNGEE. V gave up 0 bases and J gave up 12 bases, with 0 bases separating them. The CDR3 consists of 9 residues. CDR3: CASSVELFF. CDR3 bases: TGTGCCAGCAGCGTAGAACTGTTTTTT.

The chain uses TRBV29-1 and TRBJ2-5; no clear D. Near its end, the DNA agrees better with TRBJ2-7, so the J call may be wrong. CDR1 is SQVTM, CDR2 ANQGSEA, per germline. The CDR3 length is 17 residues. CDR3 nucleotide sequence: TGCAGCGTTGAAGATTGGGTTAGGGAAGTCCAACCCTACGAGCAGTACTTC. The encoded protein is CSVEDWVREVQPYEQYF.

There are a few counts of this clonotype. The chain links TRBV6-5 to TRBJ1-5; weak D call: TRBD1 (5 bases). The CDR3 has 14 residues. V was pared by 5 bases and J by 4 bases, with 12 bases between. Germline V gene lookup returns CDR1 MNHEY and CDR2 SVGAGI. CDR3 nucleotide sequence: TGTGCCAGCAGTCCCCTCGGGGGGAATCAGCCCCAGCATTTT. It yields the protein CASSPLGGNQPQHF.

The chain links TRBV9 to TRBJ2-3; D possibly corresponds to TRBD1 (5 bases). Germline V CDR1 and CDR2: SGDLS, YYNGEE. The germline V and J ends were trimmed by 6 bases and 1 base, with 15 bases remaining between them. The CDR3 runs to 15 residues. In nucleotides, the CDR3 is TGTGCCAGCACCTCTTCGGACACCCGCACAGATACGCAGTATTTT. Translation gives CASTSSDTRTDTQYF. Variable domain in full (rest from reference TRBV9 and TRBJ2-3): DSGVTQTPKHLITATGQRVTLRCSPRSGDLSVYWYQQSLDQGLQFLIQYYNGEERAKGNILERFSAQQFPDLHSELNLSSLELGDSALYFCASTSSDTRTDTQYFGPGTRLTVL.

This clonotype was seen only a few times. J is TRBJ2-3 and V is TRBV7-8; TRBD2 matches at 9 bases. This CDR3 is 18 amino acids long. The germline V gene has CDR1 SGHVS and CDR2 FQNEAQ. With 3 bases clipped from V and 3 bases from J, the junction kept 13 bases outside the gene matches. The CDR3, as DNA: TGTGCCAGCAGCTTGGGGGCGGGGGGGCTTAAGAAGACAGATACGCAGTATTTT. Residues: CASSLGAGGLKKTDTQYF.

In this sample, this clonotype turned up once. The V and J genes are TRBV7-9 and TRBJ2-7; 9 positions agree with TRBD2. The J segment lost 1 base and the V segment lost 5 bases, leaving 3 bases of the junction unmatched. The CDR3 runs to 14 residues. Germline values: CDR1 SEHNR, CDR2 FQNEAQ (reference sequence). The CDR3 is CASSHSGSSYEQYV. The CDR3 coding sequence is TGTGCCAGCAGCCATAGCGGGAGTTCCTACGAGCAGTACGTC.

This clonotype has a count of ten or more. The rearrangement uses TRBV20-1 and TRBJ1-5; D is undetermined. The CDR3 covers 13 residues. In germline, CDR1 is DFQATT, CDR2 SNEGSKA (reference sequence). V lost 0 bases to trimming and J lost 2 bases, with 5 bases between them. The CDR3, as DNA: TGCAGTGCTAGAGATCGAGGCAATCAGCCCCAGCATTTT. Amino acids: CSARDRGNQPQHF.

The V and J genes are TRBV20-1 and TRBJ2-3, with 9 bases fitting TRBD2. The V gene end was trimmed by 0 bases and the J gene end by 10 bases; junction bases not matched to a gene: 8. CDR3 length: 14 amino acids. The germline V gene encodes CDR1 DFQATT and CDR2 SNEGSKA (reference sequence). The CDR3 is CSAREGGGALPQYF. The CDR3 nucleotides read TGCAGTGCTAGAGAAGGCGGGGGGGCTCTCCCGCAGTATTTT.